This T cell receptor (beta chain) was recorded in a study of neoadjuvant anti-PD-1 for oral cavity cancer. Time point: after neoadjuvant nivolumab, at surgical resection. Patients had HPV-negative, locally advanced oral cavity squamous cell carcinoma. With respect to this clone: Its matching antigen is unknown.

Study outcomes and limitations: Pretreatment Treg/Th17 ratio correlated inversely with post-treatment tumor clonality. TCR analyses covered only a few patients per response group.

Assay used: immunoSEQ multiplex PCR; TCRdb lists only in-frame clones, some missing. The data hold 55,000 to 80,000 clones, with 80% to 90% observed a single time. The specimen was PBMCs, collected after nivolumab (anti-PD-1) treatment. This TCR was recovered from a person aged 40 to 85 with oral cavity squamous cell carcinoma.

This chain's CDR3 is CASRPLGGINQPQHF. The CDR3 bases are TGTGCCAGCAGGCCCTTGGGAGGGATCAACCAGCCCCAGCATTTT. The V gene is TRBV2, the J gene TRBJ1-5; no clear D. The CDR3 runs 15 residues. Germline lookup yields CDR1 SNHLY and CDR2 FYNNEI. V lost 6 bases to trimming and J lost 7 bases, with 19 bases between them.